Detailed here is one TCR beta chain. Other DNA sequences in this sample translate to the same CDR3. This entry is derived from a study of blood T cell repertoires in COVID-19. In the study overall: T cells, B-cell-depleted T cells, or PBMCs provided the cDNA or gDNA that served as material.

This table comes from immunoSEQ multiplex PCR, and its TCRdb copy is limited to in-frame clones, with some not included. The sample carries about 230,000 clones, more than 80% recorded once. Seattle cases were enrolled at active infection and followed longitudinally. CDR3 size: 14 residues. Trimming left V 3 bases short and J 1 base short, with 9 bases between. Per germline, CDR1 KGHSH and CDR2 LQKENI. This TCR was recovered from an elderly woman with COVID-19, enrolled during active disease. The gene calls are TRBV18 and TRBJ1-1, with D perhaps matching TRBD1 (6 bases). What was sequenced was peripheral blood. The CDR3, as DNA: TGTGCCAGCTCACCGAGGACAGAGAACACTGAAGCTTTCTTT. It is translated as CASSPRTENTEAFF.